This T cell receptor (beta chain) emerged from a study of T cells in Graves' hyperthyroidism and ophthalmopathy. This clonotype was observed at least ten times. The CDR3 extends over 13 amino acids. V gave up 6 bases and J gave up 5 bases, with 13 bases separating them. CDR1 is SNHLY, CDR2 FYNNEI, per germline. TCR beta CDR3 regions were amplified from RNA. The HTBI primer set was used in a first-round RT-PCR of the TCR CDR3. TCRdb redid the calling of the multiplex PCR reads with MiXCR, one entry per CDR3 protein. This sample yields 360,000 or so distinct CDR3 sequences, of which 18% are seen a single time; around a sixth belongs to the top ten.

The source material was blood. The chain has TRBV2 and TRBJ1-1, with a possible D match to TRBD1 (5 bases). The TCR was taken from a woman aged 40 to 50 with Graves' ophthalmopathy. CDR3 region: CASSREGGTEAFF. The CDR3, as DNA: TGTGCCAGCAGCAGGGAGGGAGGGACTGAAGCTTTCTTT.